Described below is a single TCR beta chain sequence and its context. This sample stems from a study of blood T cell repertoires in COVID-19. Study information: The United States, Italy and Spain supplied acute and convalescent COVID-19 samples.

CDR1 and CDR2 from the germline V gene are SGHKS and YYEKEE (reference sequence). V lost 4 bases to trimming and J lost 5 bases, with 18 bases between them. CDR3 length equals 16 residues. Here immunoSEQ multiplex PCR was the method, and the copy in TCRdb shows in-frame clones only, minus some. Of more than 80,000 clones in the sample, approximately 85% were seen once. The genes are TRBV5-5 and TRBJ2-2, with D possibly matching TRBD1 (6 bases). This TCR derives from a woman aged 80 or over with COVID-19, enrolled during active disease. Sequencing was carried out using peripheral blood. The CDR3 loop is CASSPSLQGSTGELFF. The CDR3 coding sequence is TGTGCCAGCAGCCCAAGTCTACAGGGAAGTACCGGGGAGCTGTTTTTT.